This TCR beta chain was sequenced for a study of cytomegalovirus exposure and HLA in healthy donors. Overall study findings and caveats: There were reportedly fewer N-insertions in an Asian-associated ancestry cluster than the approximately 600-donor mean, in a later analysis. Researchers had no immune exposure information except CMV serostatus available.

J lost 0 bases, V lost 6 bases, and 4 bases had no gene match. CDR3 length: 15 residues. The V gene's germline CDR1 is MDHEN and CDR2 SYDVKM. In its sample, this clone was seen once. As yet, its antigen is unknown. It was with 60 Vbeta and 13 Jbeta primers that the PCR ran. Here immunoSEQ multiplex PCR was the method, and the copy in TCRdb shows in-frame clones only, minus some. In the table there are some 190,000 clones, 87% of which are singletons. Source material: PBMCs. The TCR comes from a boy between 2 and 10 years old in good health and CMV-seronegative. V and J are TRBV28 and TRBJ2-2; 7 bases line up with TRBD1. The DNA for the CDR3 is TGTGCCAGCAGAACGGACAGGACGAACACCGGGGAGCTGTTTTTT. Protein: CASRTDRTNTGELFF.